Detailed here is one T cell receptor (beta chain). The antigen is undetermined. This specimen comes from a study of cytomegalovirus exposure and HLA in healthy donors. Looking at the study overall: Samples from HLA-typed donors yielded about 85 million unique TCRs in an early data release. Study-level points and caveats: By a later analysis, the bulk of CMV-associated TCR beta chains appeared HLA-restricted. TCR beta chains numbering some 160 were designated cytomegalovirus-associated.

The CDR3 length is 17 residues. J was trimmed by 4 bases and V by 1 base; bases with no gene match: 5. Germline values: CDR1 SGHAT, CDR2 FQDESV (reference sequence). The PCR employed 60 Vbeta primers together with 13 Jbeta primers. Sequencing was performed with immunoSEQ multiplex PCR; in TCRdb, only in-frame clones are kept and a portion is missing. This sample has some 120,000 clones, with around three quarters found just once. This receptor was taken from a man aged 18 to 29 in good health and CMV-seronegative. The V call is TRBV11-1, the J call TRBJ2-2, with 11 bases fitting TRBD2. Sequencing was performed on PBMCs. Here the CDR3 reads CASSLEELAGGTGELFF. The CDR3 DNA reads TGTGCCAGCAGCTTAGAGGAGCTAGCGGGAGGCACCGGGGAGCTGTTTTTT.